This T cell receptor (beta chain) originates from a study of response to subunit inactivated influenza vaccine. Whole-study findings and limits: Authors suggested seasonal influenza vaccinations each recruit few new T cells.

TCRdb passed the RT-PCR reads through MiXCR, listing each CDR3 protein once. Among just over 300,000 distinct CDR3 sequences listed, about 20% were seen once. Trimming took off 1 base at V and 7 bases at J, with 5 bases between the two ends. The germline V gene encodes CDR1 SEHNR and CDR2 FQNEAQ (reference sequence). This CDR3 contains 12 residues. This clonotype was counted many times. Antigen: not known. Sequenced here: PBMCs from blood, sampled less than 22 months after vaccination. This sequence originates from a man aged 50-75 years who received an inactivated influenza vaccine. The chain combines TRBV7-9 with TRBJ1-5; D is ambiguous. DNA of the CDR3: TGTGCCAGCAGCTTAGGGAAACAGCCCCAGCATTTT. The encoded protein is CASSLGKQPQHF.